This T cell receptor (beta chain) originates from a study of shared clonotypes between healthy human individuals. Study details: Aged 18 to 49, the donors were a couple of women and a few men. Per-donor plates numbered three CD4 naive, three CD4 memory, two CD8 naive and one CD8 memory.

Using immunoSEQ multiplex PCR, the repertoire was profiled, and TCRdb retains in-frame clones only, with some absent. This sample has roughly 300,000 clones; roughly 70% occur once, and the top ten carry less than 11%. There were no recent acute infections or vaccinations among the donors, who were healthy HIV-negative adults. V lost 2 bases to trimming and J lost 7 bases; unmatched junction nucleotides: 6. The CDR3 runs to 15 residues. Germline-derived CDR1 and CDR2 are MGHRA and YSYEKL. Material: memory CD4+ T cells sorted from blood. Subset meaning: CD45RA-negative fraction. The origin of this receptor is a man aged 25 to 40 in good health. The chain employs TRBV4-1 and TRBJ2-1; TRBD2 matches at 9 bases. The CDR3 sequence is CASSQTGLARNEQFF. The DNA for the CDR3 is TGCGCCAGCAGCCAAACGGGACTAGCAAGAAATGAGCAGTTCTTC.